The clone carrying this T cell receptor (beta chain) showed up just a few times. MiXCR, applied by TCRdb to the 5' RACE reads, yields one record per CDR3 protein. This table has roughly 64,000 distinct CDR3 sequences, roughly 23% appearing once. Material for sequencing was memory CD4+ T cells sorted from a lymph node. Subset reported: memory CD4+ T cells, CD4+CD45RO+CD25-. The sequence was obtained from a female donor with breast cancer.

The CDR3 coding sequence is TGTGCCAGCAGCGTAGAAGGATCTGGGGCCAACGTCCTGACTTTC. It encodes CASSVEGSGANVLTF. The chain links TRBV9 to TRBJ2-6; D gene unclear. Germline CDR1 is SGDLS and CDR2 is YYNGEE. This CDR3 region has 15 residues. The V gene lost 0 bases and the J gene lost 1 base, with 5 bases spanning the gap.